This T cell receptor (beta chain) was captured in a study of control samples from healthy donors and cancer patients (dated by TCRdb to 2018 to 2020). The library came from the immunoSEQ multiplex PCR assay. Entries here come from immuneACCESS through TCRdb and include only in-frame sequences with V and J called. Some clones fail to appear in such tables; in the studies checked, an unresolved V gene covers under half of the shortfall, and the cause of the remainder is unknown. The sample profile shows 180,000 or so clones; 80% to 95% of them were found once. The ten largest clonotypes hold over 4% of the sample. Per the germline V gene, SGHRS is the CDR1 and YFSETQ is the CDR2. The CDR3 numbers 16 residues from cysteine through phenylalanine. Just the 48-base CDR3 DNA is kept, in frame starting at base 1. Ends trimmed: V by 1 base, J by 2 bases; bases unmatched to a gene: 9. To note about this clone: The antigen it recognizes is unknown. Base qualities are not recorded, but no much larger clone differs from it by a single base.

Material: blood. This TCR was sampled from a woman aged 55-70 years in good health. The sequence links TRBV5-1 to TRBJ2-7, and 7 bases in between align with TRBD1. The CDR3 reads CASSLLHVTGTYEQYF. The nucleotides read TGCGCCAGCAGCTTGCTCCATGTGACAGGGACCTACGAGCAGTACTTC.